Each of the 5 T cell receptor beta chains below was sequenced from the same sample in a study. Method: immunoSEQ multiplex PCR; TCRdb's copy keeps in-frame clones and lacks some. The table has 68,000 or so clones, around 95% seen once. Sequenced sample: PBMCs. The receptors were gathered from a man aged 35-49 years with rheumatoid arthritis.

In this sample, this clone turned up once. This chain joins TRBV9 and TRBJ2-1; TRBD1 agrees at 8 bases. Germline V gives CDR1 SGDLS, CDR2 YYNGEE. The trim removed 3 bases at V and 0 bases at J, leaving 5 bases unmatched. This CDR3 has 16 amino acids. CDR3 DNA: TGTGCCAGCAGCGCAAGGACAGGGAGCTCCTACAATGAGCAGTTCTTC. It is translated as CASSARTGSSYNEQFF. Full variable domain (rest looked up from reference TRBV9 and TRBJ2-1): DSGVTQTPKHLITATGQRVTLRCSPRSGDLSVYWYQQSLDQGLQFLIQYYNGEERAKGNILERFSAQQFPDLHSELNLSSLELGDSALYFCASSARTGSSYNEQFFGPGTRLTVL.

The V gene is TRBV15, the J gene TRBJ2-7; TRBD1 agrees at 12 bases. The junction had 13 bases not matched to a gene; V was cut back by 1 base and J by 3 bases. Germline V gene sequence: CDR1 LNHNV, CDR2 YYDKDF (reference sequence). The CDR3 length is 19 residues. The CDR3 region has the DNA TGTGCCACCAGCAGAGGGGACAGGGGGCTCAGATGGGAAGGCTACGAGCAGTACTTC. This codes for CATSRGDRGLRWEGYEQYF.

The V and J genes are TRBV12-5 and TRBJ2-7; tentatively, D is TRBD1 (5 bases). This CDR3 is built from 11 residues. Germline values: CDR1 LGHNT, CDR2 FRNRAP. The germline V and J ends were trimmed by 9 bases and 2 bases, with 8 bases remaining between them. The CDR3 DNA is TGTGCTAGCCAACAGGCCTACGAGCAGTACTTC. It codes for CASQQAYEQYF.

The chain couples TRBV11-3 to TRBJ2-3, with D uncertain. V was trimmed by 6 bases and J by 3 bases, leaving 10 bases between them. This CDR3 has 13 amino acids. Germline V lookup: CDR1 SGHNT, CDR2 YENEEA. The chain's CDR3 is CASSEYMTDTQYF. The CDR3 nucleotides read TGTGCCAGCAGTGAGTACATGACAGATACGCAGTATTTT.

V usage is TRBV12-3 or TRBV12-4 and J usage is TRBJ2-7, with TRBD1 matching over 7 bases. The V and J ends lost 1 base and 6 bases, in that order; junction bases with no gene match: 3. The CDR3 runs 13 residues. The CDR3 sequence is CASSLEGASEQYF. DNA of the CDR3: TGTGCCAGCAGTTTAGAGGGGGCTTCCGAGCAGTACTTC.